This passage covers 14 T cell receptor beta chains from one sample sequenced in a study of T cell clones after liver transplantation. Only in-frame clones appear in the TCRdb table, and some are missing; sequencing was by immunoSEQ multiplex PCR. The sample has about 16,000 clones, around 90% seen once; the top ten hold around half. The sample here was CD8+ T cells from blood, taken before liver transplant. These receptors came from a human donor who received a liver transplant.

The chain links TRBV5-6 to TRBJ2-3, with no clear D. The length of the CDR3 is 12 residues. CDR1 SGHDT and CDR2 YYEEEE come from the germline V gene. Trimming took off 0 bases at V and 6 bases at J, with 5 bases between the two ends. CDR3 residues: CASSLALDTQYF. CDR3 DNA: TGTGCCAGCAGCTTGGCGCTGGATACGCAGTATTTT.

The chain joins TRBV27 to TRBJ2-7, with a tentative D call TRBD2 (7 bases). This CDR3 is 16 amino acids long. Germline-derived CDR1 and CDR2 are MNHEY and SMNVEV (reference sequence). V lost 1 base to trimming and J lost 2 bases, with 15 bases between them. CDR3 amino acids: CASSLFGGDTTYEQYF. CDR3 in DNA: TGTGCCAGCAGTTTATTTGGGGGGGACACAACCTACGAGCAGTACTTC.

The chain couples TRBV6-5 to TRBJ1-1; no definite D call. This CDR3 comprises 14 residues. Trimming removed 5 bases from V and 4 bases from J, with 14 bases in between. Per germline, CDR1 MNHEY and CDR2 SVGAGI. The CDR3 sequence is CASSEGGFGTEAFF. DNA of the CDR3: TGTGCCAGCAGTGAAGGAGGGTTTGGCACTGAAGCTTTCTTT.

The V call is TRBV27, the J call TRBJ2-7; 9 bases line up with TRBD2. The germline CDR1 and CDR2 sequences are MNHEY and SMNVEV (reference sequence). This CDR3 is built from 13 residues. V gave up 10 bases and J gave up 2 bases; unmatched junction bases: 6. In DNA form, the CDR3 reads TGTGCCACCCGACTAGCGGCAACCTACGAGCAGTACTTC. Translated: CATRLAATYEQYF.

The CDR3 here is CASSLGPPDTQYF. For the CDR3, the DNA is TGTGCCAGCAGCCTGGGGCCCCCAGATACGCAGTATTTT. V gene TRBV7-9 combines with J gene TRBJ2-3, with D perhaps TRBD1 (5 bases). Germline loops: CDR1 SEHNR, CDR2 FQNEAQ (reference sequence). Between the trimmed V and J ends, which lost 5 bases and 4 bases, there was a span of 10 bases. This CDR3 has 13 amino acids.

The chain links TRBV4-3 to TRBJ2-7; D possibly corresponds to TRBD2 (6 bases). The CDR3 extends over 13 amino acids. CDR1 LGHNA and CDR2 YSLEER come from the germline V gene. V lost 4 bases and J lost 3, with 10 bases in between. CDR3 nucleotides: TGCGCCAGCAGCCCGGGAGAGCACTACGAGCAGTACTTC. The encoded protein is CASSPGEHYEQYF.

Only one count was recorded for this clone. V and J are TRBV28 and TRBJ2-7, with D perhaps TRBD2 (5 bases). Germline-derived CDR1 and CDR2 are MDHEN and SYDVKM. CDR3 length: 16 residues. Between the trimmed V and J ends, which lost 3 bases and 0 bases, there was a span of 15 bases. As DNA, the CDR3 is TGTGCCAGCAGTTTTTCGATAGCGAGTAGCTCCTACGAGCAGTACTTC. Translated: CASSFSIASSSYEQYF.

This clone was observed a few times. The chain carries TRBV28 and TRBJ1-2; no clear D. This CDR3 contains 11 residues. The ends were cut back, 7 bases at V and 7 bases at J, with 10 bases in the middle. Per germline, CDR1 MDHEN and CDR2 SYDVKM. CDR3 amino acids: CASNPGSGYTF. The CDR3 coding sequence is TGTGCCAGCAACCCGGGGAGTGGCTACACCTTC.

This chain connects TRBV19 to TRBJ2-7, with D possibly matching TRBD2 (6 bases). The CDR3 loop spans 13 amino acids. Germline CDR1 is LNHDA and CDR2 is SQIVND (reference sequence). Trimming removed 4 bases at V and 4 bases at J, with 11 bases between. The DNA of the CDR3 is TGTGCCAGTAGTAAGGGCCTAGCGTACGAGCAGTACTTC. Translation gives CASSKGLAYEQYF.

The chain carries TRBV2 and TRBJ1-1; 9 positions agree with TRBD1. Germline lookup yields CDR1 SNHLY and CDR2 FYNNEI. V was pared by 7 bases and J by 6 bases, with 6 bases of the junction left unmatched. The CDR3 loop spans 13 amino acids. Written as DNA, the CDR3 is TGTGCCAGCAACCTACAGGGGGCTGCTGAAGCTTTCTTT. Protein: CASNLQGAAEAFF.

The J gene is TRBJ1-3, the V gene TRBV5-4; D gene uncertain. Germline V gene sequence: CDR1 SGHNT, CDR2 YYREEE (reference sequence). This CDR3 spans 14 amino acids. V lost 4 bases to trimming and J lost 0 bases, with 8 bases between them. CDR3 sequence (DNA): TGTGCCAGCAGCGTTCGAGGCTCTGGAAACACCATATATTTT. Its protein is CASSVRGSGNTIYF.

The chain combines TRBV9 with TRBJ2-1; TRBD2 matches at 7 bases. The trim removed 2 bases at V and 5 bases at J, leaving 7 bases unmatched. There are 15 residues in the CDR3. Looked up from germline, CDR1 is SGDLS and CDR2 is YYNGEE. In DNA, the CDR3 is TGTGCCAGCAGCGTCGGCGGGGGAGCTAACAATGAGCAGTTCTTC. Translating it yields CASSVGGGANNEQFF.

This rearrangement joins TRBV7-8 to TRBJ2-1, with D perhaps matching TRBD1 (6 bases). V was clipped by 8 bases and J by 3 bases, with 14 bases between them. The CDR3 sequence is 14 residues long. Germline CDR1 is SGHVS and CDR2 is FQNEAQ. The CDR3 DNA is TGTGCCAGCGTTGGGCAGGGGAGCTACAATGAGCAGTTCTTC. Encoded protein: CASVGQGSYNEQFF.

The chain employs TRBV5-4 and TRBJ2-7; D not certain. The CDR3 extends over 13 amino acids. Trimming removed 3 bases from V and 2 bases from J, with 9 bases in between. CDR1 and CDR2 (germline): SGHNT, YYREEE (reference sequence). This CDR3 reads CASSSTEAYEQYF. CDR3 DNA: TGTGCCAGCAGCTCAACAGAAGCCTACGAGCAGTACTTC.